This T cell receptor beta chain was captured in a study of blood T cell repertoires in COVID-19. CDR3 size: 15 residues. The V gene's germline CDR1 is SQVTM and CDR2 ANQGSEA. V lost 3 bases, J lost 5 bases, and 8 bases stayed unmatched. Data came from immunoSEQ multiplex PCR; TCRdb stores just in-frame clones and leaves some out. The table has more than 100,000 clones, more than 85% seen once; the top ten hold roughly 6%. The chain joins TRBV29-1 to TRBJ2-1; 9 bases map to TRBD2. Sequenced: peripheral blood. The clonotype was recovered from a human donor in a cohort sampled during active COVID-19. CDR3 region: CSVDKAGGSNNEQFF. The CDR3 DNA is TGCAGCGTTGACAAGGCGGGGGGGAGCAACAATGAGCAGTTCTTC.